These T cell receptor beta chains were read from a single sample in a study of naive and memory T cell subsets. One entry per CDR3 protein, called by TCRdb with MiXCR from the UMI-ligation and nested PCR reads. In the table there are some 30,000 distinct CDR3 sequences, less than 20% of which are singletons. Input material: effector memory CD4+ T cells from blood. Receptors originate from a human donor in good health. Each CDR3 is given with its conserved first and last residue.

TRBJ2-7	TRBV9	CASSGVGTGGFHEQYF
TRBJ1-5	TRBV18	CASSPTGGHQPQHF
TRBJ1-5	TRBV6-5	CASRRSGGGGQPQHF
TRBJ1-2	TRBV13	CASSPQGGEGYGYTF
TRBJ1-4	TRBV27	CASSRREPTGGNEKLFF
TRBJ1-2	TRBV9	CASSVDPFTDYGYTF
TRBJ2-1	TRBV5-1	CASSTTGLIVSEQFF
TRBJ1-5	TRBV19	CASADREKPQHF
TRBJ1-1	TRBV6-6	CASQTAGQNTEAFF
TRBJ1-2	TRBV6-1	CASSYRAGGYTF
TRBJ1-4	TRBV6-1	CASSDSWGEKLFF
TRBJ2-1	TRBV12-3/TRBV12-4	CASSSRPLANEQFF
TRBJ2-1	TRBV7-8	CASSLVPGQGDEQFF
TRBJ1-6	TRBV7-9	CASSPRGYNSPLHF
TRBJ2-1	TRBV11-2	CASSLDRGLANEQFF
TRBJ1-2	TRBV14	CASSRGPLRANYGYTF
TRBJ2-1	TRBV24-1	CTTSDPVSSYNEQFF
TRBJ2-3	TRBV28	CASRGAGATDTQYF
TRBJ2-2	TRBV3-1	CASSQDFGTGELFF
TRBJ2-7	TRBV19	CATGPGWSYEQYF
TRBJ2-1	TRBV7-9	CAFDRASGILYNEQFF
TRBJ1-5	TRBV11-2	CASSFAGFNQPQHF
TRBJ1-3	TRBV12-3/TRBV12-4	CASSAAGSSGNTIYF
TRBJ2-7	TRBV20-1	CSAPTGNSYEQYF
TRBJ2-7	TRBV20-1	CSAPGSHEQYF
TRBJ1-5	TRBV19	CASSIVGNHNQPQHF
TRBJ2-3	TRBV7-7	CASSPGVAGTDTQYF
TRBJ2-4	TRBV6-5	CASQVSLAKNIQYF
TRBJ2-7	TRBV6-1	CASSRPRYSYEQYF
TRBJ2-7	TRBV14	CASSPNRGGRTYEQYF
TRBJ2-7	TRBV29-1	CSVGRGIEQYF
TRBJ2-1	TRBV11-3	CASSINQEGNEQFF
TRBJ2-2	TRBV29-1	CSVRTSGSVYTGELFF
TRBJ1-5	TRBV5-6	CASSFGGADQPQHF
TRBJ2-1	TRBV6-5	CASSLGLAGGEQFF
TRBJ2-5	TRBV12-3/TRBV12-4	CASSFSGTWWTQYF
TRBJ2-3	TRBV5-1	CASSLRGTAGDTQYF
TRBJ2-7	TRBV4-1	CATRGGDAGSHYEQYF
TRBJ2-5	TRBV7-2	CASSFRPLAGSRETQYF
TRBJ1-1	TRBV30	CAWMDGNTEAFF
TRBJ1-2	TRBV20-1	CSARPMLGGYTF
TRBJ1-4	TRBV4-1	CASSIYKGAGNEKLFF
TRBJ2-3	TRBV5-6	CASSWGQGPLTDTQYF
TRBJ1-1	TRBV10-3	CAINQGGTEAFF
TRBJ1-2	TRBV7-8	CASSLVFQGNYGYTF
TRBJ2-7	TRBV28	CAGGRGVGYEQYF
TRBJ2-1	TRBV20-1	CSARGDNYNEQFF
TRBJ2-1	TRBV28	CASSSPNEQFF
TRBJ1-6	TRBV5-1	CASSLIQTPNSPLHF
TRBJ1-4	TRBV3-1	CASSQGGGYGKLFF
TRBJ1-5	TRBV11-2	CASSLDLGKPQHF
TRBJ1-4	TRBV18	CASSPGSRDEKLFF
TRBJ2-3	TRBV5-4	CASSSPGLAQYF
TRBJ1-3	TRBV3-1	CASSRQGNSGNTIYF
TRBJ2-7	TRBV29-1	CSVVWTEPYEQYF
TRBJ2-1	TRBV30	CASLAGSNEQFF
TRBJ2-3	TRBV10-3	CASASGRTTDTQYF